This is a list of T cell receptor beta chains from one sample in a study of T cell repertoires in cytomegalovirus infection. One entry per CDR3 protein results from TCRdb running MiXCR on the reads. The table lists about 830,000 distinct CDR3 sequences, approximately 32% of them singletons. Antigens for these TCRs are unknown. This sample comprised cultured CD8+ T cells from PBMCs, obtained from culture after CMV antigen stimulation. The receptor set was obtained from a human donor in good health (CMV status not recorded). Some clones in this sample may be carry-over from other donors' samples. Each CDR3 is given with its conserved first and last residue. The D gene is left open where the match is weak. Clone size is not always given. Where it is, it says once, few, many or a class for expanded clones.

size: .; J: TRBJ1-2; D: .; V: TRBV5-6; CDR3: CASRTGTAIDGYTF; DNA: TGTGCCAGCAGGACCGGGACTGCCATCGATGGCTACACCTTC
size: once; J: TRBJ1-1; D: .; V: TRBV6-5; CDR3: CASGLDTEAFF; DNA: TGTGCCAGCGGGTTGGACACTGAAGCTTTCTTT
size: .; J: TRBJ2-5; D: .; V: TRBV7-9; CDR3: CASTPPGRESQYF; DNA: TGTGCCAGCACCCCACCGGGGAGAGAATCCCAGTACTTC
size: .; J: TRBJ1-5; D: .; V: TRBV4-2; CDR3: CASSHGQRNQPQHF; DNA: TGTGCCAGCAGCCATGGACAGCGCAATCAGCCCCAGCATTTT
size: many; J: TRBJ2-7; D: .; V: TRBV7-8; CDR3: CASSLPDGTLLYEQYF; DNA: TGTGCCAGCAGCTTACCCGACGGCACTTTACTTTACGAGCAGTACTTC
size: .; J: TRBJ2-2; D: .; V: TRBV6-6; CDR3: CASSYVTGTPYGKLFF; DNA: TGTGCCAGCAGTTACGTTACCGGGACGCCATACGGGAAGCTGTTTTTT
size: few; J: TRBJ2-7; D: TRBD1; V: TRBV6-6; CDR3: CASSYLGTGVPYEQYF; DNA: TGTGCCAGCAGTTACTTAGGGACAGGGGTTCCCTACGAGCAGTACTTC
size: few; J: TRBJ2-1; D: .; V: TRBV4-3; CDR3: CASSLTVLSYNEQFF; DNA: TGCGCCAGCAGCCTCACAGTCCTCTCCTACAATGAGCAGTTCTTC
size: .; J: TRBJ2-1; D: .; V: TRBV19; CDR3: CASTGQLAGEQFF; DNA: TGTGCCAGCACCGGCCAGTTGGCGGGGGAGCAGTTCTTC
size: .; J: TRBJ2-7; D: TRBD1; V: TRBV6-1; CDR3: CASSGRTGWSYEQYF; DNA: TGTGCCAGCAGTGGCAGGACAGGGTGGTCCTACGAGCAGTACTTC
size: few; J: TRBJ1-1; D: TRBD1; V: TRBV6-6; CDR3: CASRFTGGTEAFF; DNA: TGTGCCAGCAGGTTTACAGGGGGCACTGAAGCTTTCTTT